This T cell receptor (beta chain) was recovered during a study of blood T cell repertoires in COVID-19. About the research overall: Material from acute and convalescent COVID-19 was sourced from the United States, Italy and Spain. In each case, the material was cDNA or gDNA derived from T cells, B-cell-depleted T cells, or PBMCs.

In the original processing: Nucleated cell counts were estimated from reference gene primer amplification. Method: immunoSEQ multiplex PCR; TCRdb's copy keeps in-frame clones and lacks some. That table supplies the V and J calls and clone size; D and trimming were determined from the DNA. The sample lists over 250,000 clones, around 90% occurring once. Germline V gene lookup returns CDR1 SGHKS and CDR2 YYEKEE (reference sequence). The CDR3 is 17 amino acids. V gave up 0 bases and J gave up 7 bases, with 17 bases separating them. Sample: peripheral blood. This clonotype originated in a man between 45 and 60 years old with acute or convalescent COVID-19. The rearrangement joins TRBV5-5 to TRBJ1-6, with a tentative D call TRBD1 (6 bases). CDR3 loop: CASSLGLSGQVNSPLHF. The CDR3 DNA is TGTGCCAGCAGCTTGGGGTTATCGGGACAAGTAAATTCACCCCTCCACTTT.